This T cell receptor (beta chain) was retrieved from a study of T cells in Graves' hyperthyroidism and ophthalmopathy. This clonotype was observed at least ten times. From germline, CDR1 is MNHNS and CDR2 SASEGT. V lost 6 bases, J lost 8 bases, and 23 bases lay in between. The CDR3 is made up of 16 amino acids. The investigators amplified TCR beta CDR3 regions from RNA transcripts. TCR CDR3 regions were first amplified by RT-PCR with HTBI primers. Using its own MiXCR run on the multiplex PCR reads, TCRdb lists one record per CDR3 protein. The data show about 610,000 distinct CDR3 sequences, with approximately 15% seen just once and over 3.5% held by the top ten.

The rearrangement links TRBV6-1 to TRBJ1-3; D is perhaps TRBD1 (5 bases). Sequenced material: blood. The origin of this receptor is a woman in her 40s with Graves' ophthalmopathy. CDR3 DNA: TGTGCCAGCAGCCCGAGAGGGGACCGAGTCATGGACACCATATATTTT. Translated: CASSPRGDRVMDTIYF.